This T cell receptor (beta chain) was captured in a study of shared clonotypes between healthy human individuals. Whole-study findings and limits: The study sampled only blood, and tissue repertoires likely differ. Memory subsets generally showed lower estimated richness than naive subsets.

Sequencing was performed with immunoSEQ multiplex PCR; in TCRdb, only in-frame clones are kept and a portion is missing. The profile shows some 1.5 million clones, about 98% of them singletons. The study enrolled healthy HIV-negative adults without recent acute infections or vaccinations as donors. With regard to this clone: Antigen specificity is unknown.

CDR1 is PRHDT and CDR2 is FYEKMQ in the germline V gene (reference sequence). The CDR3 spans 15 residues. The ends were cut back, 5 bases at V and 4 bases at J, with 17 bases in the middle. The rearrangement joins TRBV13 to TRBJ1-2, with unresolved D. Sequenced material: naive CD4+ T cells sorted from blood. Subset noted: CD45RA+ positively selected. This sequence originates from a young man in good health. The CDR3 protein is CASSAPGLRLYGYTF. CDR3 coding DNA: TGTGCCAGCAGCGCCCCGGGTTTAAGACTCTATGGCTACACCTTC.